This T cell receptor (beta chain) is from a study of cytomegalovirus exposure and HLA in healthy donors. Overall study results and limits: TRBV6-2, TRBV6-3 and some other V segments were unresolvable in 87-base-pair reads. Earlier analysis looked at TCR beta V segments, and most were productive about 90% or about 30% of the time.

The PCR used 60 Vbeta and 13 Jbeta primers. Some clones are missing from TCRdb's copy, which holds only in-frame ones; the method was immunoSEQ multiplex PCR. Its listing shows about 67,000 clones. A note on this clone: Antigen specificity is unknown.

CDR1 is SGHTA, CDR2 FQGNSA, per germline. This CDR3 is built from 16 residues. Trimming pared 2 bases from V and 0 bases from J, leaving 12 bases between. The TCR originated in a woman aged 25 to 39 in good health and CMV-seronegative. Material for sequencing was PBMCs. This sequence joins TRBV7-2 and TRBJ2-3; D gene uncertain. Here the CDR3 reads CASSLWPATSTDTQYF. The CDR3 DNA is TGTGCCAGCAGCTTATGGCCCGCGACTAGCACAGATACGCAGTATTTT.